The 25 T cell receptor beta chains presented below share a single source sample, sequenced in a study of cytomegalovirus exposure and HLA in healthy donors (dated by TCRdb to about 2017). Libraries were prepared through the immunoSEQ multiplex PCR assay. Entries here come from immuneACCESS through TCRdb and include only in-frame sequences with V and J called. Some clones fail to appear in such tables; in the studies checked, an unresolved V gene covers under half of the shortfall, and the cause of the remainder is unknown. This sample is represented by 98,000 or so clones; approximately 85% of them were singletons. Of the sample, 3% to 3.5% falls within the top ten clones. Source material: PBMCs. The origin of the receptors is a woman in her late teens or twenties in good health and CMV-seronegative.

The chain is built from TRBV7-2 and TRBJ2-1; TRBD2 matches 7 bases. J lost 7 bases, V lost 1 base, and 16 bases had no gene match. From germline, CDR1 is SGHTA and CDR2 FQGNSA. The CDR3 has 18 amino acids. The CDR3 bases are TGTGCCAGCAGCTTAGGGTCCTTCCTAGCGGCTGCCATAAATGAGCAGTTCTTC. Protein sequence: CASSLGSFLAAAINEQFF.

V usage is TRBV7-9 and J usage is TRBJ1-2; D unresolved. Germline CDR1 is SEHNR and CDR2 is FQNEAQ (reference sequence). The V gene lost 4 bases and the J gene lost 0 bases, with 15 bases spanning the gap. The CDR3 consists of 16 residues. The DNA for the CDR3 is TGTGCCAGCAGCTCCACCCGGGGAGGACCTAACTATGGCTACACCTTC. Translation: CASSSTRGGPNYGYTF.

This clone was detected a few times. The same CDR3 also results from other DNA sequences found in this sample. This chain uses TRBV7-3 with TRBJ1-1; TRBD1 matches at 7 bases. The V gene's germline CDR1 is SGHTA and CDR2 FQGTGA. J lost 5 bases, V lost 4 bases, and 4 bases had no gene match. The length of the CDR3 is 13 residues. In DNA, the CDR3 is TGTGCCAGCAGCTCCTACAGGGGAACTGAAGCTTTCTTT. It encodes CASSSYRGTEAFF. The variable domain in full, with the rest retrieved from reference TRBV7-3 and TRBJ1-1, is GAGVSQTPSNKVTEKGKYVELRCDPISGHTALYWYRQSLGQGPEFLIYFQGTGAADDSGLPNDRFFAVRPEGSVSTLKIQRTERGDSAVYLCASSSYRGTEAFFGQGTRLTVV.

This clone was picked up a small number of times. One junction end does not reproduce the germline sequence, and a read error may be involved. The chain uses TRBV6-1 and TRBJ1-6; D remains ambiguous. Per germline, CDR1 MNHNS and CDR2 SASEGT. The CDR3 has 11 amino acids. CDR3 residues: CASSELGWRQF. The CDR3 nucleotides are TGTGCCAGCAGTGAATTAGGTTGGCGGCAGTTT.

The chain carries TRBV25-1 and TRBJ1-3; the D is unclear. V lost 1 base and J lost 1, with 8 bases in between. CDR3 length: 15 residues. Germline-derived CDR1 and CDR2 are MGHDK and SYGVNS. The CDR3 nucleotides are TGTGCCAGCAGTGAATCGGAGGGATCTGGAAACACCATATATTTT. This encodes CASSESEGSGNTIYF.

V is TRBV4-1 and J is TRBJ1-5, with TRBD1 matching over 7 bases. Germline loops: CDR1 MGHRA, CDR2 YSYEKL. V shed 1 base and J 0 bases; nucleotides not matched to a gene: 9. This CDR3 has 18 residues. CDR3 coding DNA: TGCGCCAGCAGCCAAGTTTTCGGGACAGACCTTAGCAATCAGCCCCAGCATTTT. Encoded protein: CASSQVFGTDLSNQPQHF.

The rearrangement uses TRBV6-5 and TRBJ2-1, with a weak D call TRBD2 (6 bases). V was pared by 10 bases and J by 1 base, with 11 bases between. The CDR3 spans 13 residues. The germline gives CDR1 MNHEY, CDR2 SVGAGI. The CDR3 DNA is TGTGCCACAACGACTAGATCCTACAATGAGCAGTTCTTC. It is translated as CATTTRSYNEQFF.

V usage is TRBV2 and J usage is TRBJ1-4; 9 positions match TRBD1. CDR3 size: 14 residues. The ends lost 5 bases at V and 2 bases at J; junction bases unmatched: 0. Germline values: CDR1 SNHLY, CDR2 FYNNEI. CDR3 region: CASSTGGTNEKLFF. The CDR3 DNA reads TGTGCCAGCAGTACAGGGGGCACTAATGAAAAACTGTTTTTT.

The V call is TRBV30, the J call TRBJ1-2, with TRBD1 as a possible D gene (5 bases). The germline V gene encodes CDR1 GTSNPN and CDR2 SVGIG (reference sequence). The CDR3 is made up of 15 amino acids. V lost 1 base, J lost 1 base, and 13 bases lay in between. CDR3 DNA sequence: TGTGCCTGGAGTGCGTCGGACACGTATAACTATGGCTACACCTTC. Encoded protein: CAWSASDTYNYGYTF.

This sequence joins TRBV30 and TRBJ2-7, with a possible D match to TRBD2 (6 bases). This CDR3 spans 13 amino acids. Trimming pared 0 bases from V and 3 bases from J, leaving 9 bases between. Germline V lookup: CDR1 GTSNPN, CDR2 SVGIG (reference sequence). CDR3 sequence (DNA): TGTGCCTGGAGTGTTGGACTATTCTACGAGCAGTACTTC. Translating gives CAWSVGLFYEQYF. The full variable domain, with the rest looked up from reference TRBV30 and TRBJ2-7, is SQTIHQWPATLVQPVGSPLSLECTVEGTSNPNLYWYRQAAGRGLQLLFYSVGIGQISSEVPQNLSASRPQDRQFILSSKKLLLSDSGFYLCAWSVGLFYEQYFGPGTRLTVT.

The chain links TRBV9 to TRBJ1-5; 11 positions match TRBD1. This CDR3 spans 14 amino acids. With 4 bases clipped from V and 7 bases from J, the junction kept 4 bases outside the gene matches. Germline assignment: CDR1 SGDLS and CDR2 YYNGEE. This CDR3 is CASSTGTGGQPQHF. CDR3 coding DNA: TGTGCCAGCAGCACTGGGACAGGGGGGCAGCCCCAGCATTTT.

The chain combines TRBV27 with TRBJ1-1; D is ambiguous. The V gene's germline CDR1 is MNHEY and CDR2 SMNVEV (reference sequence). The V and J ends lost 3 bases and 3 bases respectively, with 14 bases between them. The CDR3 has 15 residues. This CDR3 reads CASSFLPGMDTEAFF. For the CDR3, the DNA is TGTGCCAGCAGTTTTCTCCCCGGTATGGACACTGAAGCTTTCTTT.

The rearrangement links TRBV11-1 to TRBJ2-1, with 7 nucleotides matching TRBD2. After removal of 6 bases from V and 6 bases from J, the junction contained 8 bases not matched to a gene. The CDR3 has 14 residues. Germline V lookup: CDR1 SGHAT, CDR2 FQDESV (reference sequence). This CDR3 is CASSFSGGVNEQFF. In DNA form, the CDR3 reads TGTGCCAGCAGTTTCAGTGGGGGGGTCAATGAGCAGTTCTTC.

The rearrangement links TRBV5-1 to TRBJ2-1, with TRBD1 as a possible D gene (6 bases). The CDR3 has 16 residues. Germline CDR1 reads SGHRS; CDR2 reads YFSETQ. V shed 0 bases and J shed 0 bases, with 10 bases lying between them. The CDR3 protein is CASSLDRASSYNEQFF. For the CDR3, the DNA is TGCGCCAGCAGCTTGGACAGGGCTAGCTCCTACAATGAGCAGTTCTTC.

The chain carries TRBV5-5 and TRBJ1-5; possible D gene TRBD1, 6 bases. V lost 4 bases and J 0 bases, leaving 8 bases between the germline ends. This CDR3 has 14 residues. CDR1 is SGHKS, CDR2 YYEKEE, per germline (reference sequence). The CDR3 loop is CASSMDSSNQPQHF. The DNA for the CDR3 is TGTGCCAGCAGCATGGACAGTAGCAATCAGCCCCAGCATTTT.

The chain carries TRBV7-9 and TRBJ2-5; no clear D. Germline values: CDR1 SEHNR, CDR2 FQNEAQ (reference sequence). The CDR3 is 12 amino acids. The ends were cut back, 3 bases at V and 5 bases at J, with 7 bases in the middle. The CDR3 is CASSFDLETQYF. The CDR3 DNA reads TGTGCCAGCAGCTTCGACTTGGAGACCCAGTACTTC.

A few counts support this clone. The chain carries TRBV18 and TRBJ2-2; perhaps TRBD1 as D (5 bases). There are 16 residues in the CDR3. Germline assignment: CDR1 KGHSH and CDR2 LQKENI. The germline V and J ends were trimmed by 3 bases and 3 bases, with 14 bases remaining between them. CDR3 residues: CASSPVGVFDTGELFF. In nucleotides, the CDR3 is TGTGCCAGCTCACCCGTAGGGGTGTTCGACACCGGGGAGCTGTTTTTT.

The chain links TRBV6-6 to TRBJ2-1; 7 nucleotides match TRBD2. Germline CDR1 reads MNHNY; CDR2 reads SVGAGI (reference sequence). The CDR3 spans 14 residues. The junction had 11 bases not matched to a gene; V was cut back by 7 bases and J by 8 bases. CDR3 nucleotide sequence: TGTGCCAGCATCGCGGGGGTATTTGGGGATGAGCAGTTCTTC. Its protein is CASIAGVFGDEQFF.

The table lists this clone with a few counts. The chain uses TRBV9 and TRBJ2-7; TRBD2 matches 14 bases. This CDR3 spans 15 amino acids. Germline loops: CDR1 SGDLS, CDR2 YYNGEE. V trimming: 3 bases; J trimming: 3 bases; junction bases outside the gene matches: 2. CDR3 sequence: CASSAGTSGGYEQYF. CDR3 in DNA: TGTGCCAGCAGCGCGGGGACTAGCGGGGGCTACGAGCAGTACTTC. The entire variable domain, with the rest obtained from reference TRBV9 and TRBJ2-7, is as follows: DSGVTQTPKHLITATGQRVTLRCSPRSGDLSVYWYQQSLDQGLQFLIQYYNGEERAKGNILERFSAQQFPDLHSELNLSSLELGDSALYFCASSAGTSGGYEQYFGPGTRLTVT.

The gene calls are TRBV10-2 and TRBJ1-1; maybe TRBD1 (6 bases). Germline V lookup: CDR1 WSHSY, CDR2 SAAADI. The ends were cut back, 8 bases at V and 0 bases at J, with 19 bases in the middle. CDR3 length: 16 amino acids. CDR3 nucleotide sequence: TGCGCCAGCCGAGAACTGACAGGCGGAATGAACACTGAAGCTTTCTTT. Its protein is CASRELTGGMNTEAFF.

The rearrangement joins TRBV5-1 to TRBJ2-3; 10 bases are shared with TRBD1. Per germline, CDR1 SGHRS and CDR2 YFSETQ. With V trimmed by 4 bases and J by 4 bases, 9 bases remained unmatched. This CDR3 region has 16 residues. The CDR3 spells CASSLSGTGVADTQYF. CDR3 coding DNA: TGCGCCAGCAGCCTATCCGGGACAGGGGTCGCAGATACGCAGTATTTT.

This chain joins TRBV5-6 and TRBJ2-2; the match to TRBD1 covers 7 bases. V gave up 4 bases and J gave up 2 bases; unmatched junction bases: 17. This CDR3 contains 19 residues. Germline lookup yields CDR1 SGHDT and CDR2 YYEEEE. CDR3 region: CASSLIRWQGVLNTGELFF. The CDR3 DNA reads as TGTGCCAGCAGCCTCATCCGGTGGCAGGGGGTCCTTAACACCGGGGAGCTGTTTTTT.

The chain uses TRBV2 and TRBJ1-1; D call uncertain. V was cut by 4 bases and J by 7 bases, with 10 bases left in between. CDR3 size: 12 residues. From germline, CDR1 is SNHLY and CDR2 FYNNEI. The CDR3 spells CASSALSLEAFF. The DNA of the CDR3 is TGTGCCAGCAGTGCCCTGAGTCTTGAAGCTTTCTTT.

Only a few counts were recorded for this clone. The V gene is TRBV30, the J gene TRBJ1-2; TRBD1 agrees at 7 bases. This CDR3 contains 14 residues. V lost 8 bases to trimming and J lost 0 bases; unmatched junction nucleotides: 9. Germline V gene data show CDR1 as GTSNPN and CDR2 as SVGIG (reference sequence). The CDR3 DNA sequence: TGTGCCGTCATCGGCGACAGGGCTAACTATGGCTACACCTTC. Translation gives CAVIGDRANYGYTF.

The chain couples TRBV14 to TRBJ2-7, with 8 bases matching TRBD2. The germline V gene encodes CDR1 SGHDN and CDR2 FVKESK. CDR3 length: 15 residues. Trimming at V came to 1 base and at J to 4 bases, leaving 6 bases not matched to a gene. For the CDR3, the DNA is TGTGCCAGCAGCCAAGCAGCGGGGGTCCTTTACGAGCAGTACTTC. Translation: CASSQAAGVLYEQYF.